Sequencing of this T cell receptor (beta chain) was carried out in a study of T cells in Graves' hyperthyroidism and ophthalmopathy. Amplification yielded TCR beta CDR3 regions, with RNA transcripts as the source. HTBI primers were used for first-round RT-PCR of the TCR CDR3. TCRdb passed the multiplex PCR reads through MiXCR, listing each CDR3 protein once. The table has 250,000 to 300,000 distinct CDR3 sequences, less than 15% seen once. Germline values: CDR1 MDHEN, CDR2 SYDVKM. The CDR3 totals 12 residues. The ends were cut back, 7 bases at V and 2 bases at J, with 9 bases in the middle. This clonotype has at least ten counts.

This receptor was taken from a middle-aged woman with Graves' hyperthyroidism that later progressed to Graves' ophthalmopathy. The source material was blood. V gene TRBV28 combines with J gene TRBJ2-7; no reliable D call. CDR3 sequence reads: CASKIIAYEQYF. In DNA, the CDR3 is TGTGCCAGCAAAATAATCGCCTACGAGCAGTACTTC.